This T cell receptor beta chain was sequenced in a study of blood T cells in healthy people across ages. Germline lookup yields CDR1 MNHEY and CDR2 SVGEGT. The CDR3 is 11 amino acids. Trimming at V came to 6 bases and at J to 12 bases, leaving 5 bases not matched to a gene. A second PCR of about 7 to 11 cycles used a sample-barcoded 5' primer and a J-beta primer mix. Each CDR3 protein gets one entry after TCRdb re-called the 5' RACE reads with MiXCR. The sample lists 1,500,000 or so distinct CDR3 sequences; approximately 42% were seen once. This clonotype has only a few counts. The receptor was isolated from a woman under 30 in good health. The sequenced sample consisted of blood. The chain is built from TRBV6-2 or TRBV6-3 and TRBJ1-5, with TRBD1 matching 7 bases. CDR3 residues: CASSYPGGQHF. The DNA for the CDR3 is TGTGCCAGCAGCTATCCAGGGGGCCAGCATTTT.